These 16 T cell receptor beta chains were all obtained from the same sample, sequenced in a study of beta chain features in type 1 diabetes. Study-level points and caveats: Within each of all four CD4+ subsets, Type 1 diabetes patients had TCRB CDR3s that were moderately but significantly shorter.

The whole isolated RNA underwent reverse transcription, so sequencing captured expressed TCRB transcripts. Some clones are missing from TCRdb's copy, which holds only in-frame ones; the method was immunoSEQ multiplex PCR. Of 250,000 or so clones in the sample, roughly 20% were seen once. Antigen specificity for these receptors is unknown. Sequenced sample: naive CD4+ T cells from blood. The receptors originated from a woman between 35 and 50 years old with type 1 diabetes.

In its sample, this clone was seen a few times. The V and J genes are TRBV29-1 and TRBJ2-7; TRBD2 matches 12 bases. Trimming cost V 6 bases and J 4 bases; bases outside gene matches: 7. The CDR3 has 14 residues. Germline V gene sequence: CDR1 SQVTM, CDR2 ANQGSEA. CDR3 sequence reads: CSVGGLAGLYEQYF. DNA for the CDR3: TGCAGCGTCGGGGGACTAGCGGGTTTATACGAGCAGTACTTC.

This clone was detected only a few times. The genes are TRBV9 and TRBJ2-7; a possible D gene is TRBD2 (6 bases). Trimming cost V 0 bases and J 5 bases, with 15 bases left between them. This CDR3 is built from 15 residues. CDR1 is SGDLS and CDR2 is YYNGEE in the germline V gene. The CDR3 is CASSVGAGLANEQYF. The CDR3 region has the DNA TGTGCCAGCAGCGTAGGGGCGGGGCTGGCAAACGAGCAGTACTTC.

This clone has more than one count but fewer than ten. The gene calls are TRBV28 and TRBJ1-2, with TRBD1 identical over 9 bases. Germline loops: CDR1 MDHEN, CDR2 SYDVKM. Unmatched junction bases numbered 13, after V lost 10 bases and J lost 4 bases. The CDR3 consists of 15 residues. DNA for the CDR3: TGTGCCACCAAACAGGGGGCCACCTTGGGCTATGGCTACACCTTC. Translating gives CATKQGATLGYGYTF.

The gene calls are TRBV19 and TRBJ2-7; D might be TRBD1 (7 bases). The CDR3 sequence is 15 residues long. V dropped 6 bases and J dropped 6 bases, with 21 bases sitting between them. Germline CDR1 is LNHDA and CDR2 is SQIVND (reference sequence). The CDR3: CASSPRGTDRGEQYF. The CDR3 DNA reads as TGTGCCAGTAGCCCCAGGGGGACTGATAGAGGCGAGCAGTACTTC.

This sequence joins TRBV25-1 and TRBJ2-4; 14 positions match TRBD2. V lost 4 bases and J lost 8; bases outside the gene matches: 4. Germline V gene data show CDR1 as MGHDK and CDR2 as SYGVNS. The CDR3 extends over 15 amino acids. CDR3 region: CASSGTSGGLDIQYF. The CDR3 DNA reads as TGTGCCAGCAGTGGGACTAGCGGGGGGTTGGACATTCAGTACTTC.

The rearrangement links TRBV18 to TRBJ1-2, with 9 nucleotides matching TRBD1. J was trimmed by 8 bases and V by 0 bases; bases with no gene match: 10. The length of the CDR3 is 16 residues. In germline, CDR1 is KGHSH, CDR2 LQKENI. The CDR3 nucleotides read TGTGCCAGCTCACCACCGGGGACAGGGATCGTATACGGCTACACCTTC. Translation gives CASSPPGTGIVYGYTF.

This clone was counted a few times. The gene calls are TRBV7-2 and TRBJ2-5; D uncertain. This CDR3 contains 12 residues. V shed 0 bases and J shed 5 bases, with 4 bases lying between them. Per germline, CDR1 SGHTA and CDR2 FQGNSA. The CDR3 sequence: CASSLAGETQYF. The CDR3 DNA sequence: TGTGCCAGCAGCTTAGCCGGGGAGACCCAGTACTTC.

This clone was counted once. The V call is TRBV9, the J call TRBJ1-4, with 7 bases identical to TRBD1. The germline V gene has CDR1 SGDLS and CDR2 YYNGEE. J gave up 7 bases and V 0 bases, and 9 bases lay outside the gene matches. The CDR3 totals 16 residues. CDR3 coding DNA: TGTGCCAGCAGCGTAGCGCCGGGACAGCGTCTTGAAAAACTGTTTTTT. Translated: CASSVAPGQRLEKLFF.

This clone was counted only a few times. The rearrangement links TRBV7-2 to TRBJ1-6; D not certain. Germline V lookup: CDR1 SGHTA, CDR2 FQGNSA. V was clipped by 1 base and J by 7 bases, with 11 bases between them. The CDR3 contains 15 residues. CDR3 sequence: CASSLVGERNSPLHF. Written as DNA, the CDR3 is TGTGCCAGCAGCTTAGTTGGGGAGCGGAATTCACCCCTCCACTTT.

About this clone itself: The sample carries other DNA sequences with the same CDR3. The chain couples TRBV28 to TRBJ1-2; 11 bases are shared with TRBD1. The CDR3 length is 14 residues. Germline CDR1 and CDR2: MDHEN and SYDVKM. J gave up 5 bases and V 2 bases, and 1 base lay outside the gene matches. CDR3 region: CASSLGTGGYGYTF. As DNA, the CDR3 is TGTGCCAGCAGTTTAGGGACAGGGGGTTATGGCTACACCTTC.

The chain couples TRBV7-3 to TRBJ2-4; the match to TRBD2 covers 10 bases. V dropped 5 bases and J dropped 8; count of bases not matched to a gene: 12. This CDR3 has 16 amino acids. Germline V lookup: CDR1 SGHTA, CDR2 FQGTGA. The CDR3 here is CASSAGSGRGGDIQYF. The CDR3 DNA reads TGTGCCAGCAGCGCCGGCAGCGGGAGGGGCGGAGACATTCAGTACTTC. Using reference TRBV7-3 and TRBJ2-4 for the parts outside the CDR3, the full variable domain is GAGVSQTPSNKVTEKGKYVELRCDPISGHTALYWYRQSLGQGPEFLIYFQGTGAADDSGLPNDRFFAVRPEGSVSTLKIQRTERGDSAVYLCASSAGSGRGGDIQYFGAGTRLSVL.

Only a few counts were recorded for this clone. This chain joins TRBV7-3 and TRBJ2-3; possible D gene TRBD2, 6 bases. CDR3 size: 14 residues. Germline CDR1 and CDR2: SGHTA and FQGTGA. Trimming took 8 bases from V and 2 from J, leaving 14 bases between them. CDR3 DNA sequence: TGTGCCAGCTCCTCGGGACTCGTCACAGATACGCAGTATTTT. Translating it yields CASSSGLVTDTQYF.

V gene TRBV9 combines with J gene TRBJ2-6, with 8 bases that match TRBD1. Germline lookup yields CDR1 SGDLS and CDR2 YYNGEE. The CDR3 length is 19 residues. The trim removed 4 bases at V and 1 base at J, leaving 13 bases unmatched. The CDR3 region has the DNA TGTGCCAGCAGCCTAAGGGCAGGGGGCGCGGATTCTGGGGCCAACGTCCTGACTTTC. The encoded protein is CASSLRAGGADSGANVLTF. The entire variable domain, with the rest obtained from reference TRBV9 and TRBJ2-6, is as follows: DSGVTQTPKHLITATGQRVTLRCSPRSGDLSVYWYQQSLDQGLQFLIQYYNGEERAKGNILERFSAQQFPDLHSELNLSSLELGDSALYFCASSLRAGGADSGANVLTFGAGSRLTVL.

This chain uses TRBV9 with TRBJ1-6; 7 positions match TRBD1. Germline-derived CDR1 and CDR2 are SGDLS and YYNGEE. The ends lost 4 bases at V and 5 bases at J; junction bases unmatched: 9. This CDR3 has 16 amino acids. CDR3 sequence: CASSPHGTGDNSPLHF. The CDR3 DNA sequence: TGTGCCAGCAGCCCCCACGGAACAGGGGATAATTCACCCCTCCACTTT. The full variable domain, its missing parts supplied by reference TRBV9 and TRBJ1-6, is DSGVTQTPKHLITATGQRVTLRCSPRSGDLSVYWYQQSLDQGLQFLIQYYNGEERAKGNILERFSAQQFPDLHSELNLSSLELGDSALYFCASSPHGTGDNSPLHFGNGTRLTVT.

This CDR3 reads CASSSTPTGMLTDTQYF. The DNA of the CDR3 is TGTGCCAGCAGTTCTACCCCGACAGGGATGCTGACAGATACGCAGTATTTT. The chain joins TRBV28 to TRBJ2-3; 7 bases fit TRBD1. The V segment lost 4 bases and the J segment 3 bases; nucleotides outside the gene matches: 13. The CDR3 spans 17 residues. Germline V CDR1 and CDR2: MDHEN, SYDVKM.

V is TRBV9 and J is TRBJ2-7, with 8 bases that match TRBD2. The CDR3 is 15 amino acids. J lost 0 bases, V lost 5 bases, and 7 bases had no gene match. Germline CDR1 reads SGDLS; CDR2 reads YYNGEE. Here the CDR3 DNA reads TGTGCCAGCAGTGAGCGGGGGACCCCCTCCTACGAGCAGTACTTC. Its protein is CASSERGTPSYEQYF. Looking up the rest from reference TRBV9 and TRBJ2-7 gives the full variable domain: DSGVTQTPKHLITATGQRVTLRCSPRSGDLSVYWYQQSLDQGLQFLIQYYNGEERAKGNILERFSAQQFPDLHSELNLSSLELGDSALYFCASSERGTPSYEQYFGPGTRLTVT.